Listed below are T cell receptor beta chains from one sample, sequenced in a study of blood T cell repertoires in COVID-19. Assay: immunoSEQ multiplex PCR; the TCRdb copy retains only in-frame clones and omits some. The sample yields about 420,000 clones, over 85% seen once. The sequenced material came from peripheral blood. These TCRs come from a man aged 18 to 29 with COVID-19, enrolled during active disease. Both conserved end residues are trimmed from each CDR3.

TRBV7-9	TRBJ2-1	ASTPVRIIFSYNEQF
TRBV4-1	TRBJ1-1	ASSQDLLMNTEAF
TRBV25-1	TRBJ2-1	ASSEQAYNEQF
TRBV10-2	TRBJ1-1	ASSDRGDWHTEAF
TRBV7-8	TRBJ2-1	ASSLARERGDEQF
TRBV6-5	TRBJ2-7	ASSYGEGDYEQY
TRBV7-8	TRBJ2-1	ASSLSGSYNEQF
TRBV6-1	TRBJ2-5	ASSEYGGETQY
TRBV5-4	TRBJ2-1	ASSFLGTGGNNEQF
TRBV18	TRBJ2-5	ASSQNRDWQETQY